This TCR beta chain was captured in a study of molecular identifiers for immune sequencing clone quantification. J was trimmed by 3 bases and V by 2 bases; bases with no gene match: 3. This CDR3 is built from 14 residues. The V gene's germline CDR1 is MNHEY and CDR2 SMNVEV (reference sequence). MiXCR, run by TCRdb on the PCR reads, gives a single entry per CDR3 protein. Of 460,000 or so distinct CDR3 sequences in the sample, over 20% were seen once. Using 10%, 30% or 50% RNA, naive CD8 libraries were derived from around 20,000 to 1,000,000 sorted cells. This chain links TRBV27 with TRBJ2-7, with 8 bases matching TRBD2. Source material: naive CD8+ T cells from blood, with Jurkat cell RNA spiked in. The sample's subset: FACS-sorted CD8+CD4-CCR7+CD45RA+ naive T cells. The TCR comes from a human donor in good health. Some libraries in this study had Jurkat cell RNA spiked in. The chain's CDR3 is CASSLQAGDYEQYF. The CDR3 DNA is TGTGCCAGCAGTTTACAAGCGGGGGACTACGAGCAGTACTTC.